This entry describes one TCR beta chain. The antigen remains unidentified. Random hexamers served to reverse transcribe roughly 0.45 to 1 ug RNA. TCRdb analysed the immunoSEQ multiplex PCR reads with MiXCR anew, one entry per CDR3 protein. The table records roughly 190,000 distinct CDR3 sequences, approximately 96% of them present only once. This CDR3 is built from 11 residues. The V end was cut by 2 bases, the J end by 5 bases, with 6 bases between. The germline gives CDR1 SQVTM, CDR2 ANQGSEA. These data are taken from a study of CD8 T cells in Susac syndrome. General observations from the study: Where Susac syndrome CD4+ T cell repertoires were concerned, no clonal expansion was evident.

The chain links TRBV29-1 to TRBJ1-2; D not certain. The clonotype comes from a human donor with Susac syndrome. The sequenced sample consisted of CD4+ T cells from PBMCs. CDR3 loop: CSVEKSYGYTF. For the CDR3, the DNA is TGCAGCGTTGAAAAGTCATATGGCTACACCTTC.